This T cell receptor beta chain comes out of a study of T cells in Graves' hyperthyroidism and ophthalmopathy (dated by TCRdb to the late 2010s). With respect to the entire study: Peripheral blood was collected at initial diagnosis, before any treatment. Whether ophthalmopathy could be predicted prospectively was tested in an independent validation cohort made up of 18 to 20 hyperthyroidism patients plus 17 patients who later progressed to ophthalmopathy. TCR V-J signatures able to tell the groups apart were searched for in a discovery cohort of some 97 patients, of whom roughly 42 had Graves' ophthalmopathy and around 58 had stable Graves' hyperthyroidism. Thyroid tissue and blood T-cell repertoires from six Graves' hyperthyroidism patients were also compared in the study. The 100 discovery patients were divided at random into training and test sets in a 7:3 ratio. Following sampling, methimazole starting at 30 mg daily was given to hyperthyroidism patients, and high-dose intravenous methylprednisolone was given to ophthalmopathy patients. The paper reports TCR Vbeta CDR3 sequencing of some 140 peripheral blood samples: around 41 ophthalmopathy, around 80 hyperthyroidism and roughly 17 progressor patients. Study-level results and caveats: Sample size was not statistically predetermined, and investigators were not blinded to group allocation. Most expanded thyroid clonotypes (frequency above 0.001) were also detected in blood, a finding suggesting that blood repertoires may reflect thyroid immune responses. In cross-validation, a model built on a 13 V-J signature told ophthalmopathy apart from stable hyperthyroidism with approximately 90% sensitivity and around 81% specificity, and in testing the same model reached 80%/75%. During validation, the model predicted progression to ophthalmopathy a median of about 5.9 months ahead of onset, with approximately 70% sensitivity and 72.22% specificity.

TCR beta CDR3 regions were amplified from RNA transcripts. For the first round of RT-PCR on the TCR CDR3, the HTBI primer set was used together with the Qiagen OneStep RT-PCR kit. Libraries were constructed in a second round of multiplex PCR, after which size selection and purification were performed. Sequencing of the libraries was done on an Illumina HiSeq2000 using paired-end 100 bp reads. As for how the authors treated the data: SOAPnuke was used to process the raw data, throwing out any read that contained adapters or uncalled bases, had a mean Phred below 15, or lacked an exact constant-primer or identifier match. High-quality paired reads were merged using COPE v1.2.5, and each unique nucleotide sequence was defined as a clonotype. MiTCR v1.1 was used to align the clonotypes against IMGT TRBV, TRBD and TRBJ reference segments. The analysis was restricted to V-J combinations with a frequency above 0.0001, which together covered over 99% of the repertoires. The TCS score was defined as the ratio of F50 (clonal expansion) to E x V (chaos), calculated using BLOSUM62-based TCRdist between CDR3 peptides within each V-J. Welch's t-statistics and random forest reduced some 510 V-J features to about 12, which were used in a naive Bayes classifier (R e1071). TCRdb cleaned the public reads at Q25 with fastp, built clones with MiXCR and kept in-frame beta chains. Here each entry gathers all rows of one CDR3 protein and keeps the most common genes and DNA. Here the V and J calls rest on TCRdb's processing, not on the authors' analysis. The sample table shows 340,000 or so distinct CDR3 sequences, and roughly a fifth are seen once. The ten largest make up around half of the sample.

A word on this clonotype: Its antigen is still unknown. No base qualities exist here, and no much larger clone lies one base off it.

The CDR3 covers 13 residues, taking in both the cysteine and the phenylalanine. Left in the record is the CDR3 DNA by itself, 39 bases read in frame from the first base. Per the germline V gene (reference sequence), LNHNV is the CDR1 and YYDKDF is the CDR2. The junction carries 11 bases between V and J, which are trimmed by 2 bases and 6 bases respectively. Stable Graves' hyperthyroidism was defined as no progression to ophthalmopathy during 18 months of follow-up. The hyperthyroidism patients were between 18 and 65 years old and newly diagnosed, with a disease duration of less than 2 months. Patients with uncontrolled infections, other autoimmune diseases, pregnancy or lactation were excluded. Diagnoses were established on the basis of clinical symptoms, serum thyroxine and TRAb, thyroid ultrasound, and orbital computed tomography. PBMCs were isolated from around 10 ml of fresh peripheral blood by Ficoll-Paque density gradient centrifugation. Total RNA was extracted with Trizol reagent, and quality was checked on an Agilent 2100 Bioanalyzer.

The TCR sequence derives from a woman aged 45-65 years with Graves' hyperthyroidism. The chain employs TRBV15 and TRBJ2-7; TRBD1 could be the D gene, as 6 bases match. Sequencing input: blood. The CDR3 region reads CATSRYRAAEQYF. The nucleotide sequence is given as TGTGCCACCAGCAGATACAGGGCTGCCGAGCAGTACTTC. With all but the CDR3 taken from the reference TRBV15 and TRBJ2-7 genes, the full variable domain is: DAMVIQNPRYQVTQFGKPVTLSCSQTLNHNVMYWYQQKSSQAPKLLFHYYDKDFNNEADTPDNFQSRRPNTSFCFLDIRSPGLGDTAMYLCATSRYRAAEQYFGPGTRLTVT.